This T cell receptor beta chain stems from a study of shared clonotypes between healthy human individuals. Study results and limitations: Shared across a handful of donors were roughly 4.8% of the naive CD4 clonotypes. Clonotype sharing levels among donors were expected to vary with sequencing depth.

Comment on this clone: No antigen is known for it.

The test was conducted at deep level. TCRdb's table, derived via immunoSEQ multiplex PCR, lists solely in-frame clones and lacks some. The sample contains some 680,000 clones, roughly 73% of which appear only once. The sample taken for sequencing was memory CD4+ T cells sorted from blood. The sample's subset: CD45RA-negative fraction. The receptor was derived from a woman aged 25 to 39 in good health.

The CDR3 sequence: CASSYGTGAAGETQYF. CDR3 DNA: TGTGCCAGCAGTTACGGGACAGGGGCTGCGGGAGAGACCCAGTACTTC. The rearrangement joins TRBV6-6 to TRBJ2-5, with 10 bases that match TRBD1. J lost 4 bases, V lost 2 bases, and 7 bases had no gene match. This CDR3 has 16 residues. CDR1 MNHNY and CDR2 SVGAGI come from the germline V gene (reference sequence).